The sample holds a few counts of the clone carrying this T cell receptor (beta chain). The antigen is unknown. The CDR3 contains 13 residues. CDR1 GTSNPN and CDR2 SVGIG come from the germline V gene (reference sequence). V was clipped by 1 base and J by 3 bases, with 9 bases between them. The data were obtained in a study of T cell repertoires in cytomegalovirus infection. Whole-study results and caveats: Individuals carrying CMV plus the relevant HLA were identified by cumulative frequency of public TCR beta families.

TCRdb processed the reads anew with MiXCR; each CDR3 protein has one entry. The sample shows 200,000 to 300,000 distinct CDR3 sequences, roughly 9.1% of them seen only once. Sequencing used PBMCs. The TCR was taken from a human donor in good health (CMV status not recorded). Some clones in this sample may be carry-over from other donors' samples. V is TRBV30 and J is TRBJ1-2; D is ambiguous. The CDR3 DNA follows: TGTGCCTGGAGTGGTACCGGACACTATGGCTACACCTTC. Translation gives CAWSGTGHYGYTF.